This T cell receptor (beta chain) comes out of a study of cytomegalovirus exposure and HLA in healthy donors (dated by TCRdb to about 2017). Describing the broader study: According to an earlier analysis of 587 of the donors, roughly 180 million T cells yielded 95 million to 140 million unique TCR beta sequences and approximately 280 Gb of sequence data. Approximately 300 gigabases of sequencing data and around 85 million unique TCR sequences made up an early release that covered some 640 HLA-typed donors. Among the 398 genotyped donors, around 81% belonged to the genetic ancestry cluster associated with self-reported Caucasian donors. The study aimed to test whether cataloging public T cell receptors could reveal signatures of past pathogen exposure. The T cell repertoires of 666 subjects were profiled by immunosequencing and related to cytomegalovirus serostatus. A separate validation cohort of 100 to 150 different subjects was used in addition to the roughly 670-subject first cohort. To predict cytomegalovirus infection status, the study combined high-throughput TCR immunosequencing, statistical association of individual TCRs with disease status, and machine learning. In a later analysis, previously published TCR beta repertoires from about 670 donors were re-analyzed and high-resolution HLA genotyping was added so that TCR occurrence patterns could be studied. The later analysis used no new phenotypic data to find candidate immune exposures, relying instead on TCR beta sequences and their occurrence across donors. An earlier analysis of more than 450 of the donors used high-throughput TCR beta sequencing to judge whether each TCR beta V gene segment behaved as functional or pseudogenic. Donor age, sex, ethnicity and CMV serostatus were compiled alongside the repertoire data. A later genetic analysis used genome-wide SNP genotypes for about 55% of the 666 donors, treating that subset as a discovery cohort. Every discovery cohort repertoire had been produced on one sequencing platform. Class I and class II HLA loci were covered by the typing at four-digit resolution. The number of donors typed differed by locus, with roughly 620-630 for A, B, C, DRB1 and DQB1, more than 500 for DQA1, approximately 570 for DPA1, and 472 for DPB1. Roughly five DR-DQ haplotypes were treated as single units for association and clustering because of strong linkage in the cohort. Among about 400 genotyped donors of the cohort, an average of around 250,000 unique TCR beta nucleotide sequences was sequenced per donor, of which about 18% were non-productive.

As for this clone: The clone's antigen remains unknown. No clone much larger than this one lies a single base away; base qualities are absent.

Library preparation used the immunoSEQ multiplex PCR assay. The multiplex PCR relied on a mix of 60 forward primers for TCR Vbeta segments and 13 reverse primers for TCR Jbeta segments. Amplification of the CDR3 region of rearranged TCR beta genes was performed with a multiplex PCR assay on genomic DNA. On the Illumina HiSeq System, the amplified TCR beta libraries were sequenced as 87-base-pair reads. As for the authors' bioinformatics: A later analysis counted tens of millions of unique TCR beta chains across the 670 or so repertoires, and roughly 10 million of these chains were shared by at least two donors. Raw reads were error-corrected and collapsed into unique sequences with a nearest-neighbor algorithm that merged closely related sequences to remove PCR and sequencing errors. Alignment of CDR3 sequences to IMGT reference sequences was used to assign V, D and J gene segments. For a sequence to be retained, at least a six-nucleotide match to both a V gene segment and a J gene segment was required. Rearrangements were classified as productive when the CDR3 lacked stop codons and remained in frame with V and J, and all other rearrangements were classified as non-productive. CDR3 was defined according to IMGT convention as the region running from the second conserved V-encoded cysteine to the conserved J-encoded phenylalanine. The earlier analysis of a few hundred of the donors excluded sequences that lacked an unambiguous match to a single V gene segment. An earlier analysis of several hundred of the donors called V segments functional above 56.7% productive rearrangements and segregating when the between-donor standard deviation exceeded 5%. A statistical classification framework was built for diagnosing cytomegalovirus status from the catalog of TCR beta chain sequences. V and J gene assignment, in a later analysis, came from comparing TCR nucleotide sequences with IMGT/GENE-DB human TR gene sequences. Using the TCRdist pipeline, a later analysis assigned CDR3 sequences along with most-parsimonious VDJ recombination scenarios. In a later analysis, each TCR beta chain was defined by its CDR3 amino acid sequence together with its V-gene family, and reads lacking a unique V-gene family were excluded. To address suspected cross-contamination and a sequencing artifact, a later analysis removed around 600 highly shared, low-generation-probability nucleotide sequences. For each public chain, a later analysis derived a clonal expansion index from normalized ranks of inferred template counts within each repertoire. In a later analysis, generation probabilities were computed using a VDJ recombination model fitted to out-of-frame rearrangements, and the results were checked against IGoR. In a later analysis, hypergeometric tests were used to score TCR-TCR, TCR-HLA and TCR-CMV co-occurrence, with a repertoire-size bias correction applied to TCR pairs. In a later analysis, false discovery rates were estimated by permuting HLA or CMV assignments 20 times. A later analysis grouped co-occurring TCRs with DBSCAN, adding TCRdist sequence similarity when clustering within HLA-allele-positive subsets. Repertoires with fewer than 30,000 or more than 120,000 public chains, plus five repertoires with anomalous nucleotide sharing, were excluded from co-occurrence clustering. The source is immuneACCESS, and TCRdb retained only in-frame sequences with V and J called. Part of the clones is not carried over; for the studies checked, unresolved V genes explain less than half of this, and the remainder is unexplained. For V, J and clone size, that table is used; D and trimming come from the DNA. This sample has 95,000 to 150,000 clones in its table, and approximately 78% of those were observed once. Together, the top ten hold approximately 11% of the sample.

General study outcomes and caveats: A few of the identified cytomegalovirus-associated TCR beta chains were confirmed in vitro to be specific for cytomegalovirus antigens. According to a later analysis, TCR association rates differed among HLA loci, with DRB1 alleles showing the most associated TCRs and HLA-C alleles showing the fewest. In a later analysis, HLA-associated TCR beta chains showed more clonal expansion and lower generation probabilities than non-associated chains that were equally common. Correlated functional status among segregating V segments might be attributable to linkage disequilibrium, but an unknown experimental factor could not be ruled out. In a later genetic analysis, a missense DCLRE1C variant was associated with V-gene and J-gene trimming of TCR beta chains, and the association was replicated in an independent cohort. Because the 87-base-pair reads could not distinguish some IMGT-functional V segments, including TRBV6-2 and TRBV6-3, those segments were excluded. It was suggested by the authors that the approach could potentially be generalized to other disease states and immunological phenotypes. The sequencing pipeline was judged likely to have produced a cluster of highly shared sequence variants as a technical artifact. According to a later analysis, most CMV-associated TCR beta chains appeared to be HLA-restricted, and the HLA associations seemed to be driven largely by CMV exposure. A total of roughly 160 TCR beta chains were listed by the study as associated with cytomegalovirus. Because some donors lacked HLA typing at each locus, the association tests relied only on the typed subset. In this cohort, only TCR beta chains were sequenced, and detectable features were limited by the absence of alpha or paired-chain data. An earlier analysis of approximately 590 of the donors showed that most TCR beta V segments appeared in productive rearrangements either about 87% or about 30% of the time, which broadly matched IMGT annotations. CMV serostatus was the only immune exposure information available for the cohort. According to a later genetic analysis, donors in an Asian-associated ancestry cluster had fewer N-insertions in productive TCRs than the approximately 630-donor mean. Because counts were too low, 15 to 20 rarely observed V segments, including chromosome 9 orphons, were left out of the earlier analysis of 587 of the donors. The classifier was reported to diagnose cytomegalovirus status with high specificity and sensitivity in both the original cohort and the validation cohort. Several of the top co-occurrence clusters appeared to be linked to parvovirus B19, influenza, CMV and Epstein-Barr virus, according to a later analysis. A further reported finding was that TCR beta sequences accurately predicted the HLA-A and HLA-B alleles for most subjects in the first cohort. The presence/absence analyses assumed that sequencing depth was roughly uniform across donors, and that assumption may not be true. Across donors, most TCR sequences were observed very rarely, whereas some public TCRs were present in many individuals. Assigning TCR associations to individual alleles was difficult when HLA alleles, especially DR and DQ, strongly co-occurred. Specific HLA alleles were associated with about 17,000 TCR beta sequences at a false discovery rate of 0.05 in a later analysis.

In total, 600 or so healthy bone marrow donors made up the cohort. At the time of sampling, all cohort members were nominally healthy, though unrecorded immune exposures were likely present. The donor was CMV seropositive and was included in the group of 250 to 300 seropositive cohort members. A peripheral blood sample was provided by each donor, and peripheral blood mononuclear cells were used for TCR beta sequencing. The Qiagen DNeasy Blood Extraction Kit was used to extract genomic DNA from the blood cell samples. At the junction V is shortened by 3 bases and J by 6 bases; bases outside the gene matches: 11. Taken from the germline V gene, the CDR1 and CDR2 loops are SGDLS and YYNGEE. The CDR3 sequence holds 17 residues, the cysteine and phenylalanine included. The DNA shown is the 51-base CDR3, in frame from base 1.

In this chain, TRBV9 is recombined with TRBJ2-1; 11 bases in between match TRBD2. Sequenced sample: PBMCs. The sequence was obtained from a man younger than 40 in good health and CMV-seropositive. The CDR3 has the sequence CASSAGLAGLTFNEQFF. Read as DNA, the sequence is TGTGCCAGCAGCGCAGGACTAGCGGGCCTGACCTTCAATGAGCAGTTCTTC.